These T cell receptor beta chains were read from a single sample in a study of T cell clusters in autoimmune cytopenias. TCRdb reprocessed the multiplex PCR reads; each CDR3 protein has one entry and no DNA is given. The clone table shows around 6,100 distinct CDR3 sequences, with the ten largest holding around 5.4%. The data were also submitted as part of a second study, on T cell repertoires in aging, cancer and after chemotherapy.

The sequencing sample was made of peripheral blood. The receptors shown here come from a human donor in good health. Each CDR3 is given with its conserved first and last residue. Clone sizes are given selectively: once, few, many, or a class where the clone is expanded.

v_call,clone_size,j_call,cdr3_aa
TRBV5-6,-,TRBJ1-2,CASSFGSHNYGYTF
TRBV18,medium-sized,TRBJ2-7,CASSPQGGEQYF
TRBV6-5,medium-sized,TRBJ2-5,CASSYGASGRAWETQYF
TRBV6-5,medium-sized,TRBJ2-3,CASSYRAGDTDTQYF
TRBV29-1,large,TRBJ2-2,CSASDTGELFF
TRBV5-4,-,TRBJ1-3,CASSLGGASSGNTIYF
TRBV6-2/TRBV6-3,-,TRBJ2-3,CASSEAVGGTDTQYF
TRBV7-9,-,TRBJ2-1,CASSLEAGVTSLYEQFF
TRBV29-1,medium-sized,TRBJ2-4,CSVRDRGHIQYF
TRBV19,medium-sized,TRBJ2-5,CASSSGETQYF
TRBV5-4,-,TRBJ1-4,CASSSMGGTNEKLFF
TRBV15,large,TRBJ2-3,CATSRVGQAIATDTQYF
TRBV11-2,-,TRBJ2-1,CASSLRLAGGPYNEQFF
TRBV11-2,medium-sized,TRBJ2-7,CASSQGRGRTYEQYF
TRBV19,medium-sized,TRBJ1-4,CASSDLGATNEKLFF
TRBV7-2,-,TRBJ2-7,CASSLENYEQYF
TRBV6-6,medium-sized,TRBJ1-2,CASSQGVGGVNYGYTF
TRBV15,medium-sized,TRBJ1-1,CATSYGQGREAFF
TRBV12-3/TRBV12-4,-,TRBJ1-5,CATKGQGNQPQHF
TRBV19,medium-sized,TRBJ1-4,CASSPSRFATNEKLFF
TRBV20-1,-,TRBJ2-1,CSARDQRGVYNEQFF
TRBV6-1,medium-sized,TRBJ1-1,CASSQYGVDTEAFF
TRBV7-2,-,TRBJ1-4,CASSRAATNEKLFF
TRBV20-1,-,TRBJ1-1,CSAVSAGIDTEAFF
TRBV5-5,medium-sized,TRBJ1-5,CASSLRGDGNQPQHF
TRBV27,-,TRBJ1-1,CASSLSYGRAEAFF
TRBV6-2/TRBV6-3,medium-sized,TRBJ2-7,CASSRGTGYEQYF
TRBV12-3/TRBV12-4,medium-sized,TRBJ1-2,CASSSSIGRYGYTF
TRBV7-9,-,TRBJ2-2,CASSLTIGELFF